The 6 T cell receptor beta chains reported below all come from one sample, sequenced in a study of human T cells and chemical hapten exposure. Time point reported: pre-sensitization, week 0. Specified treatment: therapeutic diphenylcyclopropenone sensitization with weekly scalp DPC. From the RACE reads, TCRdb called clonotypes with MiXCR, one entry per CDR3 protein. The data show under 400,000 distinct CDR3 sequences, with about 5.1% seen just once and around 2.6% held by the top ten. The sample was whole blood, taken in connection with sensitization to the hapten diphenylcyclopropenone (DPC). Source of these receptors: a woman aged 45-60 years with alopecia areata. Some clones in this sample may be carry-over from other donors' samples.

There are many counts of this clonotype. The CDR3 reads CAIQGYSNQPQHF. The CDR3 nucleotides are TGTGCCATCCAGGGGTATAGCAATCAGCCCCAGCATTTT. The V call is TRBV6-2 or TRBV6-3, the J call TRBJ1-5; D possibly corresponds to TRBD1 (6 bases). Germline assignment: CDR1 MNHEY and CDR2 SVGEGT. V shed 10 bases and J shed 0 bases, with 10 bases lying between them. The CDR3 length is 13 residues.

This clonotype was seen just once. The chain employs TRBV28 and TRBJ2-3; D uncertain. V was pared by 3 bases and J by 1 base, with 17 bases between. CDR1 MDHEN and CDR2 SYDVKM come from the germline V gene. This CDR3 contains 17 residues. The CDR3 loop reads CASSLPPLAGRTDTQYF. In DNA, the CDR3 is TGTGCCAGCAGTTTGCCCCCTCTGGCAGGCCGCACAGATACGCAGTATTTT.

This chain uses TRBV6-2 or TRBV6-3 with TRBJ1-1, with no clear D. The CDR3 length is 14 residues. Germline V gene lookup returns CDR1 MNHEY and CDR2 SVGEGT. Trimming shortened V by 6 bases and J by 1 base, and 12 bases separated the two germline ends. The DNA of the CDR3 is TGTGCCAGCAGGCTGACGCCTCCGAACACTGAAGCTTTCTTT. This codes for CASRLTPPNTEAFF.

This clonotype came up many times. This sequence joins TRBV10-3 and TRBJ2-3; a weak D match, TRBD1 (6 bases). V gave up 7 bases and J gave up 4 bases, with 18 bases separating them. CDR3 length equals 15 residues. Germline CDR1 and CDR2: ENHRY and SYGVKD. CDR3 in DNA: TGTGCCATCACCTCCGACAGGACCACTCCAGATACGCAGTATTTT. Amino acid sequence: CAITSDRTTPDTQYF.

CDR3 region: CASSLGAGKTEAFF. The CDR3, as DNA: TGTGCCAGCAGCTTAGGGGCCGGCAAGACTGAAGCTTTCTTT. This rearrangement joins TRBV7-9 to TRBJ1-1; D unclear. The ends were cut back, 1 base at V and 5 bases at J, with 11 bases in the middle. The CDR3 totals 14 residues. Germline loops: CDR1 SEHNR, CDR2 FQNEAQ (reference sequence). Full variable domain (missing parts from reference TRBV7-9 and TRBJ1-1): DTGVSQNPRHKITKRGQNVTFRCDPISEHNRLYWYRQTLGQGPEFLTYFQNEAQLEKSRLLSDRFSAERPKGSFSTLEIQRTEQGDSAMYLCASSLGAGKTEAFFGQGTRLTVV.

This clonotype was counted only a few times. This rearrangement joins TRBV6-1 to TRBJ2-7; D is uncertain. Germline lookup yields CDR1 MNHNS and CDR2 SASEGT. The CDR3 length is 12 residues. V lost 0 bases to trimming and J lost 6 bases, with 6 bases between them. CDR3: CASSEAVVEQYF. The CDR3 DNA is TGTGCCAGCAGTGAAGCGGTTGTCGAGCAGTACTTC.